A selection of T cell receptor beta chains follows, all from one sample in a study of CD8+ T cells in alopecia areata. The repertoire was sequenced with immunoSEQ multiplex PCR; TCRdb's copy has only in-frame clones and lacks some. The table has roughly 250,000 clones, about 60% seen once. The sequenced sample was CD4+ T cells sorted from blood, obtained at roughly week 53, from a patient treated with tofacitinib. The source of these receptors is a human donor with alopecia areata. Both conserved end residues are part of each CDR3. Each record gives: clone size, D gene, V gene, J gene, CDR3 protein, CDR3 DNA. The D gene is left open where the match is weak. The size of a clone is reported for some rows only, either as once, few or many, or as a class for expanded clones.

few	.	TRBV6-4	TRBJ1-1	CASSDTRRGGEAFF	TGTGCCAGCAGTGACACCCGACGGGGGGGTGAAGCTTTCTTT
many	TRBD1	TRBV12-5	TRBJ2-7	CASGLDRGYEQYF	TGTGCTAGTGGTTTGGACAGGGGGTACGAGCAGTACTTC
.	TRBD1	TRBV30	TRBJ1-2	CAWGQGSYGYTF	TGTGCCTGGGGACAGGGTAGCTATGGCTACACCTTC
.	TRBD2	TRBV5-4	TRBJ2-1	CASSYNSGGFHEQFF	TGTGCCAGCAGCTACAATAGCGGGGGGTTCCATGAGCAGTTCTTC
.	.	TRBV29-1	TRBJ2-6	CSVVRVDSGANVLTF	TGCAGCGTCGTGAGGGTAGACTCTGGGGCCAACGTCCTGACTTTC
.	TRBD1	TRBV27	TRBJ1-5	CASRTGQGANQPQHF	TGTGCCAGCAGGACCGGACAGGGGGCAAATCAGCCCCAGCATTTT
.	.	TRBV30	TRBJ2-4	CAWSPRRGIQYF	TGTGCCTGGAGTCCGCGACGGGGCATTCAGTACTTC
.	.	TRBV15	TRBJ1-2	CATSRGVYGYTF	TGTGCCACCAGCAGAGGCGTCTATGGCTACACCTTC
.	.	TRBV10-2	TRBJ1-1	CASSLGAMDTEAFF	TGCGCCAGCAGCCTGGGGGCGATGGACACTGAAGCTTTCTTT
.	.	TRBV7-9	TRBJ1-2	CASTPIGPGYTF	TGTGCCAGCACCCCAATTGGTCCGGGCTACACCTTC
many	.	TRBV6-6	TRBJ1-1	CASTKDKNTEAFF	TGTGCCAGCACCAAAGATAAGAACACTGAAGCTTTCTTT
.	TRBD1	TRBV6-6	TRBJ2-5	CATRGQGVPETQYF	TGTGCTACCCGCGGACAGGGGGTACCAGAGACCCAGTACTTC
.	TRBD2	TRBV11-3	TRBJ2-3	CASSLDERGAQYF	TGTGCCAGCAGCTTAGATGAGCGGGGGGCGCAGTATTTT
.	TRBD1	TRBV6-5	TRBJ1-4	CASSGTGGNEKLFF	TGTGCCAGCAGTGGGACAGGGGGTAATGAAAAACTGTTTTTT
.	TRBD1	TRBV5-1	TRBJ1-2	CASSPGQTPSYGYTF	TGCGCCAGCAGCCCGGGACAGACTCCCAGCTATGGCTACACCTTC